These 2 T cell receptor beta chains originate from one sample sequenced in a study of blood T cell repertoires in COVID-19. TCRdb's table, derived via immunoSEQ multiplex PCR, lists solely in-frame clones and lacks some. The data contain approximately 63,000 clones, about 90% of them singletons. Sequenced sample: peripheral blood. The receptors come from a man older than 75 in a cohort sampled during active COVID-19.

This clone was detected a few times. The chain carries TRBV4-1 and TRBJ2-7; possible D gene TRBD1, 5 bases. The ends were cut back, 4 bases at V and 5 bases at J, with 21 bases in the middle. CDR1 MGHRA and CDR2 YSYEKL come from the germline V gene. The CDR3 spans 16 residues. The CDR3 here is CASSRGPGPLAHEQYF. CDR3 coding DNA: TGCGCCAGCAGCCGGGGCCCCGGGCCATTAGCCCACGAGCAGTACTTC.

This clone was found once. The chain carries TRBV10-1 and TRBJ2-7; D possibly corresponds to TRBD2 (6 bases). The CDR3 consists of 13 residues. V lost 8 bases and J 3 bases, leaving 14 bases between the germline ends. Germline CDR1 reads WNHNN; CDR2 reads SYGVQD (reference sequence). CDR3 loop: CASSASGLYEQYF. CDR3 sequence (DNA): TGCGCCAGCTCCGCCAGCGGGCTCTACGAGCAGTACTTC.